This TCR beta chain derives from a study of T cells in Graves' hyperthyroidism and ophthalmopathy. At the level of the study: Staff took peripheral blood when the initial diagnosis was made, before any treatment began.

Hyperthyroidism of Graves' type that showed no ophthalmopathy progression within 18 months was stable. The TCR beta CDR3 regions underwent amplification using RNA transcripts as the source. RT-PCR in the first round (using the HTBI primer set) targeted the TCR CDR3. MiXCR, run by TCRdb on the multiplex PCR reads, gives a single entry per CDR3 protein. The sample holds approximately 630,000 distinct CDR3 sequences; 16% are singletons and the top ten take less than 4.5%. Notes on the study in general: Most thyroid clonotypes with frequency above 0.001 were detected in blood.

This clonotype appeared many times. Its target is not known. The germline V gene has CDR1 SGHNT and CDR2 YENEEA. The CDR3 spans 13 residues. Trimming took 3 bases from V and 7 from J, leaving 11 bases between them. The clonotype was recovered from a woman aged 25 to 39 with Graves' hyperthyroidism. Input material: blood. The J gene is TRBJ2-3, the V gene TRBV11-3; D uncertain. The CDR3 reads CASSFGQSYTQYF. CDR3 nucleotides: TGTGCCAGCAGCTTTGGCCAATCTTATACGCAGTATTTT.